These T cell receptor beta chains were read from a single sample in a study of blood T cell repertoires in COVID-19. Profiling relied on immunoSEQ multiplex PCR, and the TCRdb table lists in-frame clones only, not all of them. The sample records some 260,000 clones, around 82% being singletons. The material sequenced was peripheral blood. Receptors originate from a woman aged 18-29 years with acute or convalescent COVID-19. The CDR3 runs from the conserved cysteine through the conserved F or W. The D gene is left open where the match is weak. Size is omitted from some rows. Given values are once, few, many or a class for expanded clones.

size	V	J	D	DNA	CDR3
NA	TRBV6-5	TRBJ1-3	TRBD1	TGTGCCAGCAGGAGCACAGGGGCAGGAAACACCATATATTTT	CASRSTGAGNTIYF
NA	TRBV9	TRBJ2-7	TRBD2	TGTGCCAGCAGCCCATCTAGCGGGTCGCCCGCCTACGAGCAGTACTTC	CASSPSSGSPAYEQYF
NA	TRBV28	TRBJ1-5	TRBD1	TGTGCCAGCAGTTTATCCGGGACAGGGGGTGTTTATCAGCCCCAGCATTTT	CASSLSGTGGVYQPQHF
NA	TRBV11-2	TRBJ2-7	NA	TGTGCCAGCAGCTTAGCACAGTCCTACGAGCAGTACTTC	CASSLAQSYEQYF
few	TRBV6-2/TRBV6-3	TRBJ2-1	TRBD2	TGTGCCAGCAGGCCTAGCGGGAGATCTAACAATGAGCAGTTCTTC	CASRPSGRSNNEQFF
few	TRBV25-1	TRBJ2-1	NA	TGTGCCAGCAGCGAAATAAGGGGGGGGCAGTTCTTC	CASSEIRGGQFF
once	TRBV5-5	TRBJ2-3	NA	TGTGCCAGCAGCTTGCTAGTGGCGTACACAGATACGCAGTATTTT	CASSLLVAYTDTQYF
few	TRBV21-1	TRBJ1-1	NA	TGTGCCAGCAGCAAAAAGGGGGGGAACCGGGTAACTGAAGCTTTCTTT	CASSKKGGNRVTEAFF
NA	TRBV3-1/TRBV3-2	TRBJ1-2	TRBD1	TGTGCCAGCAGCCAACAGGGACAGGGGTTTGGCTACACCTTC	CASSQQGQGFGYTF
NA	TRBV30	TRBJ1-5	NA	TGTGCCTGGAGTTACACAGGGTCTTACAATCAGCCCCAGCATTTT	CAWSYTGSYNQPQHF
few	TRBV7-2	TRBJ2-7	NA	TGTGCCAGCAGCATAGACAGAGTTTACGAGCAGTACTTC	CASSIDRVYEQYF
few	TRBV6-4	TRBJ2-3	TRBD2	TGTGCCAGCAGCCCGACTAGCGGGGGCACAGATACGCAGTATTTT	CASSPTSGGTDTQYF
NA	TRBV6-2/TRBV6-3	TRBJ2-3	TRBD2	TGTGCCAGCAGTTACCTGACTAGCGGACAGTATTTT	CASSYLTSGQYF
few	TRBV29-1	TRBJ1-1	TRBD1	TGCAGCGTGTCGGGACAGCTGAACACTGAAGCTTTCTTT	CSVSGQLNTEAFF
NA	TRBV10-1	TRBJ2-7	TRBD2	TGCGCCAGCAGTGAGGGCCTAGCGGGAGCTCCATACAGCTCCTACGAGCAGTACTTC	CASSEGLAGAPYSSYEQYF
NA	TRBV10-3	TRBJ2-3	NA	TGTGCCATCAGTTCGCGGGGGCACACAGATACGCAGTATTTT	CAISSRGHTDTQYF
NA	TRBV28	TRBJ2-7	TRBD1	TGTGCCAGCAGTTCCCAGGGACAGGGGTACTACGAGCAGTACTTC	CASSSQGQGYYEQYF
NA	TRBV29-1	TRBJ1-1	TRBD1	TGCAGCCCTCAGGGGGGACACAAGGCCACTGAAGCTTTCTTT	CSPQGGHKATEAFF
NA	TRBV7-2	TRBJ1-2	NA	TGTGCCAGCAGCTTCAGCAGGAACTATGGCTACACCTTC	CASSFSRNYGYTF
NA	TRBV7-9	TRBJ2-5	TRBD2	TGTGCCAGCAGCTCTAGAATAGCGGGAGAAGAGACCCAGTACTTC	CASSSRIAGEETQYF
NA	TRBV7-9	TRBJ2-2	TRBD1	TGTGCCAGCAGCCCCCAGGGGGCGCGTACCGGGGAGCTGTTTTTT	CASSPQGARTGELFF
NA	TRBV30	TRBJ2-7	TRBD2	TGTGCCTGGACTAGCGGAAGCTCCTACGAGCAGTACTTC	CAWTSGSSYEQYF
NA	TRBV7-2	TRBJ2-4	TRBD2	TGTGCCAGCAGCTCCTCGGGACTAGCGGGGGCGGTATCCAAAAACATTCAGTACTTC	CASSSSGLAGAVSKNIQYF
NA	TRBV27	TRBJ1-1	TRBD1	TGTGCCAGCAGTTCGACAGGGTTGAACACTGAAGCTTTCTTT	CASSSTGLNTEAFF
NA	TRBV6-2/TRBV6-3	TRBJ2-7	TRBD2	TGTGCCAGCAGTTACTCCCTGACTAGCGGGAGACTGTACGAGCAGTACTTC	CASSYSLTSGRLYEQYF
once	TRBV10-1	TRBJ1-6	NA	TGCGCCAGCAGTGAGCGCAGGCCGCCCCTCCACTTT	CASSERRPPLHF
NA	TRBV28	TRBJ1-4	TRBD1	TGTGCCAGCAGTTTAAGGACAGGGGGCGATATCAATGAAAAACTGTTTTTT	CASSLRTGGDINEKLFF
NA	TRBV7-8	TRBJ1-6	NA	TGTGCCAGCAGCGCGACAGGCTGGGGAAATTCACCCCTCCACTTT	CASSATGWGNSPLHF
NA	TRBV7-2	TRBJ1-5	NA	TGTGCCAGCAGCTTAGTCCCAAACAATCAGCCCCAGCATTTT	CASSLVPNNQPQHF
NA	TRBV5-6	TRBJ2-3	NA	TGTGCCAGCAGCCAGGGACAAATGATTTCAGATACGCAGTATTTT	CASSQGQMISDTQYF
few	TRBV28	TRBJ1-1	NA	TGTGCCAGCATTCTGACAGGATTGAACACTGAAGCTTTCTTT	CASILTGLNTEAFF
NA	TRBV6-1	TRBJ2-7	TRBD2	TGTGCCAGCAGTGACGGACTAGCGAGAGGGGGAAGCTCCTACGAGCAGTACTTC	CASSDGLARGGSSYEQYF
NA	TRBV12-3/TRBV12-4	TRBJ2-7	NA	TGTGCCAGCAGTTTAGCTAGTACTAACGAGCAGTACTTC	CASSLASTNEQYF
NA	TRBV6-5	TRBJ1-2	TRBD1	TGTGCCAGCAATATGGACAGGGGGCTGGATGGCTACACCTTC	CASNMDRGLDGYTF
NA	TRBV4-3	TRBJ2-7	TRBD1	TGCGCCAGCAGCCCGCGGACAGGGGGAGACTACGAGCAGTACTTC	CASSPRTGGDYEQYF
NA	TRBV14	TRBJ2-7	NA	TGTGCCAGCAGCCCCCTCAGACACACCTCCTACGAGCAGTACTTC	CASSPLRHTSYEQYF
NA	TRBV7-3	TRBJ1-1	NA	TGTGCCAGCAGCTTCGGCAGGGACACTGAAGCTTTCTTT	CASSFGRDTEAFF
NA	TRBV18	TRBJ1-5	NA	TGTGCCAGCTCACCCTACGAAGATCAGCCCCAGCATTTT	CASSPYEDQPQHF
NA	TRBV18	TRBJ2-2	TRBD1	TGTGCCAGCTCAAGCGCGACAGGGGCCAACACCGGGGAGCTGTTTTTT	CASSSATGANTGELFF
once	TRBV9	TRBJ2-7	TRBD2	TGTGCCAGCAGCCCGGAAGAGGGCGGGGGGTCCGAGCAGTACTTC	CASSPEEGGGSEQYF
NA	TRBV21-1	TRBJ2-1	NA	TGTGCCAGCAGCAAAGCGCCTAGCGGGAGTTACTATGAGCAGTTCTTC	CASSKAPSGSYYEQFF
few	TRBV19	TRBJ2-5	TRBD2	TGTGCCAGTAGAACCAATTCGAACCCTCGGGGGGCCCAGTACTTC	CASRTNSNPRGAQYF
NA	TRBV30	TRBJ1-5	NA	TGTGCCTGGAGTGTAGGGGGGCCCCAGCATTTT	CAWSVGGPQHF
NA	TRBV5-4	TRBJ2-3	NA	TGTGCCAGCAGCTTGGCCACCCGGAGGGGCACAGATACGCAGTATTTT	CASSLATRRGTDTQYF
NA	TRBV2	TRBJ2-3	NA	TGTGCCAGCAGGGGGGGACGCACAGATACGCAGTATTTT	CASRGGRTDTQYF
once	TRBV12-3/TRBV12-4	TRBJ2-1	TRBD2	TGTGCCAGCAGTTTAAATGGGGGGGTTGAGCAGTTCTTC	CASSLNGGVEQFF
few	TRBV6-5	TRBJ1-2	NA	TGTGCCAGCAGCTCCAGACAGGCGAACTATGGCTACACCTTC	CASSSRQANYGYTF
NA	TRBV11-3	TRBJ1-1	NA	TGTGCCAGCAGCTTAGAGGCGGGGTATGAAGCTTTCTTT	CASSLEAGYEAFF
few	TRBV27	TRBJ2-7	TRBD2	TGTGCCAGCAGTTTAGCCCCGGGACTAGCGGCATACGAGCAGTACTTC	CASSLAPGLAAYEQYF
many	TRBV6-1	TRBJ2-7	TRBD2	TGTGCCAGCAGTGAAAGCTCGAGCGGGAGGGCCTACGAGCAGTACTTC	CASSESSSGRAYEQYF
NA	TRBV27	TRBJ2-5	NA	TGTGCCAGCAGTCCCGGGGTAGCAGGTCAGACCCAGTACTTC	CASSPGVAGQTQYF
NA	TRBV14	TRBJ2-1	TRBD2	TGTGCCAGCAGCCAAGATGGGCTAGCGGACATACAGTTCTTC	CASSQDGLADIQFF
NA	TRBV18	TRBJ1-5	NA	TGTGCCAGCTCACCAGGGACAAGCAATCAGCCCCAGCATTTT	CASSPGTSNQPQHF
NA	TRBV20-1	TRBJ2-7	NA	TGCAGTGCTAGTACGGGACACCGCGACGGGCAGTACTTC	CSASTGHRDGQYF
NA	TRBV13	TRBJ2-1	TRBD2	TGTGCCAGCCAGACTAGCGGGAGCCCCTACAATGAGCAGTTCTTC	CASQTSGSPYNEQFF
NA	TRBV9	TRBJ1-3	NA	TGTGCCAGCAGCCTAGCGGGGGGCTCTGGAAACACCATATATTTT	CASSLAGGSGNTIYF